The 13 T cell receptor beta chains in this list originate from one sample, sequenced in a study of cytomegalovirus exposure and HLA in healthy donors. Profiled with immunoSEQ multiplex PCR; TCRdb holds only in-frame clones, not every one. The data hold more than 85,000 clones, with roughly nine tenths observed a single time. Sequenced material: PBMCs. The source is a woman aged 18 to 35 in good health and CMV-seropositive.

This sequence joins TRBV7-2 and TRBJ2-7; TRBD2 matches at 12 bases. V lost 3 bases, J lost 4 bases, and 4 bases stayed unmatched. This CDR3 region has 15 residues. The germline gives CDR1 SGHTA, CDR2 FQGNSA. The CDR3: CASSFLAGGLYEQYF. In DNA, the CDR3 is TGTGCCAGCAGCTTTCTAGCGGGAGGGCTGTACGAGCAGTACTTC.

The chain recombines TRBV5-1 with TRBJ2-2; 8 bases are shared with TRBD1. V shed 9 bases and J 4 bases; nucleotides not matched to a gene: 5. This CDR3 has 13 residues. Germline CDR1 SGHRS, CDR2 YFSETQ. The CDR3 spells CATRTGPTGELFF. CDR3 nucleotide sequence: TGCGCCACCCGGACAGGGCCCACCGGGGAGCTGTTTTTT.

The J gene is TRBJ1-4, the V gene TRBV7-9; D gene ambiguous. Germline CDR1 is SEHNR and CDR2 is FQNEAQ (reference sequence). Trimming left V 4 bases short and J 8 bases short, with 5 bases between. The CDR3 runs 11 residues. CDR3 nucleotides: TGTGCCAGCAGCTGGGCCGAAAAACTGTTTTTT. Residues: CASSWAEKLFF.

The chain carries TRBV19 and TRBJ1-5; D is possibly TRBD1 (5 bases). Germline CDR1 reads LNHDA; CDR2 reads SQIVND (reference sequence). The V and J ends lost 5 bases and 2 bases respectively, with 13 bases between them. The CDR3 is 15 residues long. CDR3 bases: TGTGCCAGTAGTCAAGACCCACAGGGCAATCAGCCCCAGCATTTT. It yields the protein CASSQDPQGNQPQHF. Drawing the rest from reference TRBV19 and TRBJ1-5, the complete variable domain is DGGITQSPKYLFRKEGQNVTLSCEQNLNHDAMYWYRQDPGQGLRLIYYSQIVNDFQKGDIAEGYSVSREKKESFPLTVTSAQKNPTAFYLCASSQDPQGNQPQHFGDGTRLSIL.

The rearrangement joins TRBV5-1 to TRBJ1-1; D may be TRBD1 (6 bases). CDR1 is SGHRS and CDR2 is YFSETQ in the germline V gene. V lost 4 bases to trimming and J lost 8 bases, with 18 bases between them. This CDR3 is built from 14 residues. As DNA, the CDR3 is TGCGCCAGCAGCGGGGGACACGCGCCTGGGGAAGCTTTCTTT. Protein product: CASSGGHAPGEAFF.

The chain recombines TRBV29-1 with TRBJ2-7; D gene ambiguous. This CDR3 is 13 amino acids long. Per the germline V gene, CDR1 is SQVTM and CDR2 is ANQGSEA. The DNA for the CDR3 is TGCAGTGTGCGGCGCTCAAGCTCCTACGAGCAGTACTTC. This translates into CSVRRSSSYEQYF.

The chain recombines TRBV4-2 with TRBJ1-5, with a tentative D call TRBD1 (5 bases). V was trimmed by 3 bases and J by 9 bases, leaving 12 bases between them. CDR1 and CDR2 (germline): LGHNA, YNFKEQ. The CDR3 consists of 13 residues. The chain's CDR3 is CASSQFNRRPQHF. The DNA for the CDR3 is TGTGCCAGCAGCCAGTTTAACAGGAGGCCCCAGCATTTT.

The V and J genes are TRBV4-1 and TRBJ2-7; a weak D match, TRBD2 (6 bases). Trimming stripped 4 bases from V and 7 bases from J, with 23 bases between. The CDR3 consists of 16 residues. Germline CDR1 MGHRA, CDR2 YSYEKL. The CDR3 protein is CASSRAGTQPPAEQYF. The CDR3 nucleotides read TGCGCCAGCAGCCGGGCTGGGACTCAGCCGCCGGCTGAGCAGTACTTC.

The chain links TRBV2 to TRBJ2-2; 10 bases align to TRBD2. The CDR3 length is 17 residues. Germline values: CDR1 SNHLY, CDR2 FYNNEI. V shed 5 bases, J shed 5 bases, and the junction held 11 bases outside the gene matches. CDR3 in DNA: TGTGCCAGCAGTCCCTTGAGCGGGAGGGCCTTTACCGGGGAGCTGTTTTTT. Protein sequence: CASSPLSGRAFTGELFF.

This clone appeared once. The chain couples TRBV10-3 to TRBJ2-1, with 15 bases aligning to TRBD2. Germline V CDR1 and CDR2: ENHRY, SYGVKD. The CDR3 runs to 14 residues. V was pared by 6 bases and J by 7 bases, with 1 base of the junction left unmatched. Here the CDR3 reads CAIRGLAGGNEQFF. CDR3 coding DNA: TGTGCCATCAGGGGACTAGCGGGAGGAAATGAGCAGTTCTTC.

J is TRBJ2-1 and V is TRBV9, with 7 bases lining up with TRBD2. V trimming: 3 bases; J trimming: 9 bases; junction bases outside the gene matches: 3. The CDR3 length is 12 residues. Germline CDR1 and CDR2: SGDLS and YYNGEE. The chain's CDR3 is CASSGSGAEQFF. CDR3 sequence (DNA): TGTGCCAGCAGCGGAAGCGGGGCTGAGCAGTTCTTC.

This chain uses TRBV6-1 with TRBJ1-4; a weak D match, TRBD1 (6 bases). This CDR3 is 14 amino acids long. Trimming removed 4 bases from V and 12 bases from J, with 18 bases in between. Germline-derived CDR1 and CDR2 are MNHNS and SASEGT. CDR3 sequence (DNA): TGTGCCAGCAGTGTCCTAAGGGGCGCAGGGGAACTGTTTTTT. Amino acid sequence: CASSVLRGAGELFF.

The chain employs TRBV28 and TRBJ1-5; D perhaps matches TRBD1 (5 bases). The germline V gene has CDR1 MDHEN and CDR2 SYDVKM. The CDR3 has 12 residues. Trimming removed 7 bases from V and 6 bases from J, with 10 bases in between. CDR3 coding DNA: TGTGCCAGCACTCCCGACAGTCAGCCCCAGCATTTT. Protein sequence: CASTPDSQPQHF.